Listed here is a single TCR beta chain. Its antigen is unknown. The junction had 5 bases not matched to a gene; V was cut back by 4 bases and J by 5 bases. CDR3 length equals 14 residues. Germline V gene sequence: CDR1 SGDLS, CDR2 YYNGEE. The data were obtained in a study of T cell responses to AZD1222 COVID-19 vaccine. Notes on the study in general: CD4 TCRs associated with vaccination spanned spike, dominating at 160-218 and 743-854. Once two AZD1222 doses were given, Spike-specific TCR breadth and depth went up. Without day 14 samples, only post-peak T cell repertoires were studied. Clonal diversity was possibly underestimated, and white British individuals and females predominated among donors.

Some clones are missing from TCRdb's copy, which holds only in-frame ones; the method was immunoSEQ multiplex PCR. Of 100,000 to 150,000 clones in the sample, roughly 89% are singletons; the top ten hold around 10%. The sample here was peripheral blood, taken on day 0 of MenACWY control vaccination. The TCR originated in an adult in good health. J is TRBJ2-2 and V is TRBV9, with 7 bases lining up with TRBD2. The CDR3 DNA sequence: TGTGCCAGCAGCACAGTGGGGGGGACCGGGGAGCTGTTTTTT. It specifies CASSTVGGTGELFF.